The clone carrying this T cell receptor beta chain appeared many times. At one boundary the junction diverges from the germline segment, which might be a read error. People with hyperthyroidism were aged 18 to 65 and newly diagnosed, under 2 months' duration. Other autoimmune disease, uncontrolled infection, pregnancy and lactation led to exclusion. Someone took the PBMCs out of approximately 10 ml of fresh peripheral blood. The CDR3 length is 11 residues. The data stem from a study of Graves' ophthalmopathy and Graves' hyperthyroidism. RNA transcripts served as template for amplifying TCR beta CDR3 sequences. First-round RT-PCR employed HTBI primers, with a second-round multiplex PCR after it. Using its own MiXCR run on the multiplex PCR reads, TCRdb lists one record per CDR3 protein. The sample includes 600,000 to 650,000 distinct CDR3 sequences, over 20% seen only once; the top ten take 7.1%.

The chain recombines TRBV12-3 or TRBV12-4 with TRBJ1-1; D unclear. The TCR was taken from a woman between 18 and 29 years old with stable Graves' hyperthyroidism. Some clones in this sample may be carry-over from other donors' samples. The sequenced material came from peripheral blood. The CDR3 DNA reads as TGTGCCAGCAGCAAAGACACTGAAGCTTCCTTT. Encoded protein: CASSKDTEASF.